This T cell receptor beta chain stems from a study of T cell responses to AZD1222 COVID-19 vaccine. The CDR3 length is 15 residues. From germline, CDR1 is SGDLS and CDR2 YYNGEE. The ends lost 0 bases at V and 2 bases at J; junction bases unmatched: 2. The table came from immunoSEQ multiplex PCR; TCRdb's copy has only in-frame clones and leaves some out. The repertoire holds around 150,000 clones, with 90% as singletons. Notes on this clone: The sample contains more than one DNA sequence encoding this CDR3.

Sequencing used peripheral blood, obtained 28 days after the second AZD1222 dose. This clonotype originated in an adult who received the AZD1222 COVID-19 vaccine. The chain combines TRBV9 with TRBJ2-1; 7 bases agree with TRBD2. In DNA form, the CDR3 reads TGTGCCAGCAGCGTAGGGGCGGGAGCCTACAATGAGCAGTTCTTC. It is translated as CASSVGAGAYNEQFF. Using reference TRBV9 and TRBJ2-1 for the parts outside the CDR3, the full variable domain is DSGVTQTPKHLITATGQRVTLRCSPRSGDLSVYWYQQSLDQGLQFLIQYYNGEERAKGNILERFSAQQFPDLHSELNLSSLELGDSALYFCASSVGAGAYNEQFFGPGTRLTVL.